This TCR beta chain was retrieved from a study of CD4 T cells in relation to SARS-CoV-2 and coronaviruses. Concerning this clone: The antigen remains undetermined.

Repertoires were generated with immunoSEQ multiplex PCR, while TCRdb's copy carries only in-frame clones and drops some. The table records about 26,000 clones, 73% of them present only once. Unexposed donor CD4+ T cells date from 2011-2018, before the COVID-19 pandemic. The cells were cultured for 9 to 11 days before CD4+ T cells were isolated. Half the medium was replaced with IL-2 medium on days 3 and 7. Losses at the gene ends were 5 bases for V and 7 bases for J; bases not matched to a gene: 6. Germline V gives CDR1 SQVTM, CDR2 ANQGSEA. The CDR3 length is 12 residues. V gene TRBV29-1 combines with J gene TRBJ2-3, with 7 bases identical to TRBD2. Sequencing was carried out using CD4+ T cells from PBMCs, cultured in vitro. This clonotype originated in a human donor in good health. This CDR3 reads CSVPRTRYTQYF. CDR3 sequence (DNA): TGCAGCGTTCCCCGGACTAGGTATACGCAGTATTTT.